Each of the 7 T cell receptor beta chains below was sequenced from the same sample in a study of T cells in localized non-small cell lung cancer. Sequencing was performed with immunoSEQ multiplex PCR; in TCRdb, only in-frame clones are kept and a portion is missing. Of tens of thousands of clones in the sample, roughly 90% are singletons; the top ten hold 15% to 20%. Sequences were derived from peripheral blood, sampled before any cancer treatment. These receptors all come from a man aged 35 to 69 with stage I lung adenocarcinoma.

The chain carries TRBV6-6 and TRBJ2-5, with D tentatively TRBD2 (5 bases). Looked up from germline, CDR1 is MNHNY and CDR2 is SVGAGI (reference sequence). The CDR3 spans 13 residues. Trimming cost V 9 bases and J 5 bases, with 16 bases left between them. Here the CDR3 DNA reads TGTGCCAGTACAGCCAGTCGAGGGGAGACCCAGTACTTC. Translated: CASTASRGETQYF.

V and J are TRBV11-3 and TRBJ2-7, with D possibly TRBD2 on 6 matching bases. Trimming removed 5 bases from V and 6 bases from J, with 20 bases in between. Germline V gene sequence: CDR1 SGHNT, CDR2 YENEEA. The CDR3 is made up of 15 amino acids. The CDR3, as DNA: TGTGCCAGCAGCGGTTCAGGGACGGGACTCGGCGAGCAGTACTTC. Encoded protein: CASSGSGTGLGEQYF.

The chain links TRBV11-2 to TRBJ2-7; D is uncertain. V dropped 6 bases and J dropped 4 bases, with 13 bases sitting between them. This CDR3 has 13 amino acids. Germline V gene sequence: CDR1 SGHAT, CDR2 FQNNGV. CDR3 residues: CASRHTELYEQYF. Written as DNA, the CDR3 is TGTGCCAGCAGGCACACGGAGTTGTACGAGCAGTACTTC.

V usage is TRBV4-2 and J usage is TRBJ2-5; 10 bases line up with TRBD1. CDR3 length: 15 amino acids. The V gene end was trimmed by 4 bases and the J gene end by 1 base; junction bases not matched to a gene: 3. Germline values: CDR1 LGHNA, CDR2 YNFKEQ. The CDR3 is CASSPWTGGQETQYF. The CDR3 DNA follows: TGTGCCAGCAGCCCCTGGACAGGGGGCCAAGAGACCCAGTACTTC.

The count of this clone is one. The CDR3 DNA reads as TGCAGCGCAAAAGGGGGACTAGCGTATGATACGCAGTATTTT. Translation: CSAKGGLAYDTQYF. The rearrangement uses TRBV29-1 and TRBJ2-3; the match to TRBD2 covers 10 bases. The V gene's germline CDR1 is SQVTM and CDR2 ANQGSEA. Trimming took 7 bases from V and 6 from J; bases not matched to a gene: 10. The CDR3 length is 14 residues.

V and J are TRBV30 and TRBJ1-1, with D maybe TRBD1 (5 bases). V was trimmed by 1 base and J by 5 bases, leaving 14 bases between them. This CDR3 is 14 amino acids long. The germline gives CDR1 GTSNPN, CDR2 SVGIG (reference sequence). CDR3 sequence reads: CAWSGGTGGTEAFF. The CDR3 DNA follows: TGTGCCTGGAGTGGCGGGACGGGAGGGACTGAAGCTTTCTTT.

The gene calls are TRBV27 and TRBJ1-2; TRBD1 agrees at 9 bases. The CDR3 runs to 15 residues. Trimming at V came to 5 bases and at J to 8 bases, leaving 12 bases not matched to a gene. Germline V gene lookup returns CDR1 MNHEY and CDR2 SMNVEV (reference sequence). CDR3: CASSLTGTGPLGYTF. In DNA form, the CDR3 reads TGTGCCAGCAGTCTCACCGGGACAGGGCCATTAGGCTACACCTTC.